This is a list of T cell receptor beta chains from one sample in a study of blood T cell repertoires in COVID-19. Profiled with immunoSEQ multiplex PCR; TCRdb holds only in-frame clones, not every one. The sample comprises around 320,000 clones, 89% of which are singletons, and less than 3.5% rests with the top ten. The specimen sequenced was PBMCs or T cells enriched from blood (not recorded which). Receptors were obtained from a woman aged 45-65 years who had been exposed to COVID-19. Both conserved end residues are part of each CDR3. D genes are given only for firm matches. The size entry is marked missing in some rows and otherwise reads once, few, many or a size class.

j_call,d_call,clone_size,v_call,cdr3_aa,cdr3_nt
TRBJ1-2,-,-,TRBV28,CASSFRQGSANYGYTF,TGTGCCAGCAGTTTTAGGCAGGGTAGTGCTAACTATGGCTACACCTTC
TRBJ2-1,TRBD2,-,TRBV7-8,CASSFQTAGGSYNEQFF,TGTGCCAGCAGCTTTCAAACAGCGGGGGGGTCCTACAATGAGCAGTTCTTC
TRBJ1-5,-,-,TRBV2,CASSEGTQGPQHF,TGTGCCAGCAGTGAGGGCACCCAAGGGCCCCAGCATTTT
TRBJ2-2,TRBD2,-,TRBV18,CASSPRSGGATGELFF,TGTGCCAGCTCACCAAGAAGCGGGGGGGCCACCGGGGAGCTGTTTTTT
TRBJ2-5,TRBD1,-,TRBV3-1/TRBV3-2,CASSPTGGETQYF,TGTGCCAGCAGCCCTACAGGGGGAGAGACCCAGTACTTC
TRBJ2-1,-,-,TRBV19,CASKYSGSSYNEQFF,TGTGCCAGTAAGTATTCGGGGAGCTCCTACAATGAGCAGTTCTTC
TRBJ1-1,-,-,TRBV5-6,CASSLGTANTEAFF,TGTGCCAGCAGCTTGGGTACAGCGAACACTGAAGCTTTCTTT
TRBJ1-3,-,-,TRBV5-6,CASSFIQGPSGNTIYF,TGTGCCAGCAGCTTTATTCAGGGTCCCTCTGGAAACACCATATATTTT
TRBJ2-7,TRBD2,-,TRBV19,CASSIGREGRYEQYF,TGTGCCAGTAGTATAGGCCGGGAGGGAAGGTACGAGCAGTACTTC
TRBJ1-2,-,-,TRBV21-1,CASSKSWEQGHNYGYTF,TGTGCCAGCAGCAAAAGTTGGGAACAGGGGCATAACTATGGCTACACCTTC
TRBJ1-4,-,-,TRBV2,CASSDRVTTNEKLFF,TGTGCCAGCAGTGACAGGGTCACAACTAATGAAAAACTGTTTTTT
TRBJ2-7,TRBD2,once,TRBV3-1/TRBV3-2,CASSRLAGSSYEQYF,TGTGCCAGCAGCCGCCTAGCGGGTTCTTCCTACGAGCAGTACTTC
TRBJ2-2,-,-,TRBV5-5,CASSPRGAGEKTGELFF,TGTGCCAGCAGCCCCCGGGGGGCAGGGGAAAAAACCGGGGAGCTGTTTTTT
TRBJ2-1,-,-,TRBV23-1,CASSLWAPPGVYNEQFF,TGCGCCAGCAGTCTTTGGGCGCCTCCGGGGGTCTACAATGAGCAGTTCTTC
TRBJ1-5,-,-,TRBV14,CASSQGGAQPQHF,TGTGCCAGCAGCCAAGGGGGCGCCCAGCCCCAGCATTTT
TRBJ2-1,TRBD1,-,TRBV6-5,CASSQLGQEDNEQFF,TGTGCCAGCAGCCAACTCGGACAGGAGGACAATGAGCAGTTCTTC
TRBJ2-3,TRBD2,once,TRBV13,CASSPTGTSGNTDTQYF,TGTGCCAGCAGCCCTACCGGGACTAGCGGCAACACAGATACGCAGTATTTT